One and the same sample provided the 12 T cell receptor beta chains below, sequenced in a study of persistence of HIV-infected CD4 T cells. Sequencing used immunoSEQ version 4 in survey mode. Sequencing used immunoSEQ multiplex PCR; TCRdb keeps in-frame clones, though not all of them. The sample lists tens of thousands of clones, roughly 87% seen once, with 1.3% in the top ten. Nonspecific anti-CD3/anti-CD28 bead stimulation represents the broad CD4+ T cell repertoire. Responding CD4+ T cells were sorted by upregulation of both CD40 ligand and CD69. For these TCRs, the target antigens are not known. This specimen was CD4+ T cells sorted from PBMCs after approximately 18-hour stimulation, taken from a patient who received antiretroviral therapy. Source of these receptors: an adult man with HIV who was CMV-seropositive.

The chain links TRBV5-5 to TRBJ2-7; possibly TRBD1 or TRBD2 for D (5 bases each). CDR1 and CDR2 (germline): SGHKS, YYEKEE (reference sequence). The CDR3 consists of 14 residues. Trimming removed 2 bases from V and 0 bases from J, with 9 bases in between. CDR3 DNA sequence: TGTGCCAGCAGCTTTGGGGACCGCTCCTACGAGCAGTACTTC. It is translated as CASSFGDRSYEQYF.

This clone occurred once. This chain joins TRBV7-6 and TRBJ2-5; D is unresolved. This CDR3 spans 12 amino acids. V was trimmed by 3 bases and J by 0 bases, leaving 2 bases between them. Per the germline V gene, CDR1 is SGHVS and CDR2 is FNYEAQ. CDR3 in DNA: TGTGCCAGCAGCTTGTACCAAGAGACCCAGTACTTC. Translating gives CASSLYQETQYF.

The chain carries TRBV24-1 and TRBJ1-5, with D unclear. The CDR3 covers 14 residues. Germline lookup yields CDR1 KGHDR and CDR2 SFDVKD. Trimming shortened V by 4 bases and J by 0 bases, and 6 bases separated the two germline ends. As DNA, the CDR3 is TGTGCCACCAGTGACGGGAATAGCAATCAGCCCCAGCATTTT. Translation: CATSDGNSNQPQHF.

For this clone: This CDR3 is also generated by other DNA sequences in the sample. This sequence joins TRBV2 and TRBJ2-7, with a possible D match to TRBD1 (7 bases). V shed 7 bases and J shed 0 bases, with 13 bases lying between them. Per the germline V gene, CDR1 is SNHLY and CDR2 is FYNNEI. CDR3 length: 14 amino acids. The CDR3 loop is CASNRQGGSYEQYF. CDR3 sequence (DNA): TGTGCCAGCAACCGGCAGGGGGGCTCCTACGAGCAGTACTTC.

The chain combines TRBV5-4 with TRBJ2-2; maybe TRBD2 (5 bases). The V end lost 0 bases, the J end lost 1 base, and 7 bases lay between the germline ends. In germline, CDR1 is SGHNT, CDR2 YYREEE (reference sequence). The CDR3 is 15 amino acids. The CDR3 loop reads CASSLGGVNTGELFF. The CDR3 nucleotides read TGTGCCAGCAGCTTGGGGGGAGTGAACACCGGGGAGCTGTTTTTT. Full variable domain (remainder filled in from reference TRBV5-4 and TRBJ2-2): ETGVTQSPTHLIKTRGQQVTLRCSSQSGHNTVSWYQQALGQGPQFIFQYYREEENGRGNFPPRFSGLQFPNYSSELNVNALELDDSALYLCASSLGGVNTGELFFGEGSRLTVL.

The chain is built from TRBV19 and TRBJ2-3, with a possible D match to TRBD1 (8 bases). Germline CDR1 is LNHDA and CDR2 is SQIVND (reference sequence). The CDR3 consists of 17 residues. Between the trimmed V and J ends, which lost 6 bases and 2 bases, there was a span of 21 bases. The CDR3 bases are TGTGCCAGTAGACGTCGGGGGGACAGGCTCTACACAGATACGCAGTATTTT. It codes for CASRRRGDRLYTDTQYF.

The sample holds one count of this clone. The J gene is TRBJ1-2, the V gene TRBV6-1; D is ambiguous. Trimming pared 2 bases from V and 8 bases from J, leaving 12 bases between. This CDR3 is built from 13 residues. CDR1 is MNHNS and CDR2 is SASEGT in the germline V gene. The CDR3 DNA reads TGTGCCAGCAGTGAATCGATTGGGTACGGCTACACCTTC. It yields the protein CASSESIGYGYTF.

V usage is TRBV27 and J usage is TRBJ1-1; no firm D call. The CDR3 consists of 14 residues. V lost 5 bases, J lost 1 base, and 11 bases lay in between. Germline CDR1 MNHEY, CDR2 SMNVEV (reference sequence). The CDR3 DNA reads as TGTGCCAGCAGTAGAGGGCAGTCGAACACTGAAGCTTTCTTT. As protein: CASSRGQSNTEAFF.

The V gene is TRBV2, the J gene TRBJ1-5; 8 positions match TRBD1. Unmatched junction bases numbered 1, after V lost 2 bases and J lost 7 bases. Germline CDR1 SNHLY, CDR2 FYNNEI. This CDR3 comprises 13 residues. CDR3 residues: CASSEQGAQPQHF. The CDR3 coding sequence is TGTGCCAGCAGTGAACAGGGGGCCCAGCCCCAGCATTTT.

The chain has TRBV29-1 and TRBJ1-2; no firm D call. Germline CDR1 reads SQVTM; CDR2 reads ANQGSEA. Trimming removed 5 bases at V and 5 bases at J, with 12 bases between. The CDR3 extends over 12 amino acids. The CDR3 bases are TGCAGCGTTTTCAGGCAGTCTTATGGCTACACCTTC. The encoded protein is CSVFRQSYGYTF. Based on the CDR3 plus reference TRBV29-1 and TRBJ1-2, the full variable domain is SAVISQKPSRDICQRGTSLTIQCQVDSQVTMMFWYRQQPGQSLTLIATANQGSEATYESGFVIDKFPISRPNLTFSTLTVSNMSPEDSSIYLCSVFRQSYGYTFGSGTRLTVV.

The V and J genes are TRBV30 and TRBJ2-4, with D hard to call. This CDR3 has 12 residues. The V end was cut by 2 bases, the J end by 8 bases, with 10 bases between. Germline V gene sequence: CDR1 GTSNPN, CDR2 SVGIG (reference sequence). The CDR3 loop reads CAWSIRKDIQYF. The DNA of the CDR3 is TGTGCCTGGAGTATCCGTAAGGACATTCAGTACTTC.

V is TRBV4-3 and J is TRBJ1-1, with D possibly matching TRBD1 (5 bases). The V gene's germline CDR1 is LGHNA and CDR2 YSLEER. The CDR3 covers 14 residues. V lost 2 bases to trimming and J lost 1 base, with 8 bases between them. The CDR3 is CASSQPGQNTEAFF. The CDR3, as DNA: TGCGCCAGCAGCCAACCCGGACAGAACACTGAAGCTTTCTTT.